These T cell receptor beta chains were read from a single sample in a study of blood T cell repertoires in COVID-19. Produced via immunoSEQ multiplex PCR; TCRdb's table is partial and in-frame only. Of 250,000 to 300,000 clones detected, roughly 80% appear once; the ten largest clones hold around 3.7%. The sequenced sample was PBMCs or T cells enriched from blood (not recorded which). These TCRs come from a man aged 50 to 59 who had recovered from COVID-19. Each CDR3 is given with its conserved first and last residue. The D gene is left open where the match is weak. Expanded clones are given a class, and other clones once, few, many or no size at all.

J gene: TRBJ2-7
D gene: TRBD2
clone size: NA
V gene: TRBV18
CDR3 protein: CASSPLPPRGGYEQYF
CDR3 DNA: TGTGCCAGCTCACCTCTCCCACCACGCGGGGGGTACGAGCAGTACTTC

J gene: TRBJ2-3
D gene: TRBD1
clone size: NA
V gene: TRBV27
CDR3 protein: CASSLPRQSGGDTQYF
CDR3 DNA: TGTGCCAGCAGTTTACCAAGACAGTCAGGGGGCGATACGCAGTATTTT

J gene: TRBJ2-5
D gene: NA
clone size: once
V gene: TRBV6-2/TRBV6-3
CDR3 protein: CASSSMGARQKGTQYF
CDR3 DNA: TGTGCCAGCAGTTCGATGGGGGCCAGACAAAAGGGGACCCAGTACTTC

J gene: TRBJ2-7
D gene: NA
clone size: NA
V gene: TRBV7-2
CDR3 protein: CASSSVPYEQYF
CDR3 DNA: TGTGCCAGCAGCTCGGTACCCTACGAGCAGTACTTC

J gene: TRBJ2-1
D gene: TRBD2
clone size: NA
V gene: TRBV10-1
CDR3 protein: CASSVTSAPGNEQFF
CDR3 DNA: TGCGCCAGCAGTGTAACTAGCGCCCCGGGAAATGAGCAGTTCTTC

J gene: TRBJ1-1
D gene: TRBD1
clone size: NA
V gene: TRBV5-6
CDR3 protein: CASSWTGEKTEAFF
CDR3 DNA: TGTGCCAGCAGCTGGACAGGGGAGAAAACTGAAGCTTTCTTT

J gene: TRBJ1-5
D gene: NA
clone size: once
V gene: TRBV5-1
CDR3 protein: CASSFREGQPQHF
CDR3 DNA: TGCGCCAGCAGCTTCAGGGAGGGTCAGCCCCAGCATTTT

J gene: TRBJ2-7
D gene: NA
clone size: NA
V gene: TRBV4-1
CDR3 protein: CASSQEPEGRGAHEQYF
CDR3 DNA: TGCGCCAGCAGCCAAGAACCTGAAGGTCGTGGAGCCCACGAGCAGTACTTC

J gene: TRBJ2-3
D gene: NA
clone size: NA
V gene: TRBV10-2
CDR3 protein: CASRNPAGPSTDTQYF
CDR3 DNA: TGCGCCAGCAGAAACCCAGCGGGTCCTAGCACAGATACGCAGTATTTT

J gene: TRBJ2-2
D gene: TRBD2
clone size: NA
V gene: TRBV29-1
CDR3 protein: CSVWGLAGKGELFF
CDR3 DNA: TGCAGCGTTTGGGGACTAGCGGGAAAAGGGGAGCTGTTTTTT

J gene: TRBJ2-7
D gene: TRBD1
clone size: NA
V gene: TRBV27
CDR3 protein: CASRGTGTPEQYF
CDR3 DNA: TGTGCCAGCAGGGGGACAGGGACTCCCGAGCAGTACTTC

J gene: TRBJ2-7
D gene: NA
clone size: few
V gene: TRBV3-1/TRBV3-2
CDR3 protein: CASSIARSAVYYEQYF
CDR3 DNA: TGTGCCAGCAGCATAGCAAGGAGTGCAGTCTACTACGAGCAGTACTTC

J gene: TRBJ1-1
D gene: TRBD1
clone size: NA
V gene: TRBV7-2
CDR3 protein: CASTSGGRDSTEAFF
CDR3 DNA: TGTGCCAGCACCTCAGGGGGTCGGGATAGCACTGAAGCTTTCTTT